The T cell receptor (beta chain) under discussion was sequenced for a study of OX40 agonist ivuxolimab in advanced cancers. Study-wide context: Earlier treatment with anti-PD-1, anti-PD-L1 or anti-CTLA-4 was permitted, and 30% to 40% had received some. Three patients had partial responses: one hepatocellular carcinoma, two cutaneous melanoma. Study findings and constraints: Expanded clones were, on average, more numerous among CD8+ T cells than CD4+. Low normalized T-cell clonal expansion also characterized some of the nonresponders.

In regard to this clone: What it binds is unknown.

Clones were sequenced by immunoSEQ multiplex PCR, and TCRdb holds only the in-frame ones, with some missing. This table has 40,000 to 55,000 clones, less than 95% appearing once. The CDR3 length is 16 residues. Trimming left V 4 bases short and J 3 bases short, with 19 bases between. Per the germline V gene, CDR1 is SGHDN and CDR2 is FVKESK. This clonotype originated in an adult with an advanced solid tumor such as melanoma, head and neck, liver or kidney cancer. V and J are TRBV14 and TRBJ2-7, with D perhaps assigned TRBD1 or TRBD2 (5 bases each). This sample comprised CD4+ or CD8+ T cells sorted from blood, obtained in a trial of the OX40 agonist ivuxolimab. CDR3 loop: CASSLTKVGVNYEQYF. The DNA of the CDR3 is TGTGCCAGCAGCCTGACTAAGGTGGGGGTCAACTACGAGCAGTACTTC.